The rows below give T cell receptor beta chains drawn from one sample of a study of OX40 agonist ivuxolimab in advanced cancers. Assay used: immunoSEQ multiplex PCR; TCRdb lists only in-frame clones, some missing. Among about 73,000 clones listed, just under 90% were seen once. The material sequenced was CD4+ or CD8+ T cells sorted from blood, taken in a trial of the OX40 agonist ivuxolimab. These receptors all come from an adult with an advanced solid tumor such as melanoma, head and neck, liver or kidney cancer. CDR3s include the opening cysteine and the closing phenylalanine or tryptophan. Each record gives: clone size, V gene, D gene, J gene, CDR3 DNA, CDR3 protein. D genes are given only for firm matches. Part of the rows lack a size; the others show once, few, many or a class for expanded clones.

.	TRBV5-1	TRBD1	TRBJ1-1	TGCGCCAGCAGCTTCGCCGACAGGGGAGGTGAAGCTTTCTTT	CASSFADRGGEAFF
.	TRBV15	.	TRBJ2-2	TGTGCCACCCTTCAGGGGAGAAACACCGGGGAGCTGTTTTTT	CATLQGRNTGELFF
.	TRBV4-1	.	TRBJ2-6	TGCGCCAGCAGCCAAGATGGGTCGGGGGCAGGGGCCAACGTCCTGACTTTC	CASSQDGSGAGANVLTF
.	TRBV7-2	TRBD2	TRBJ2-1	TGTGCCAGCAGCTTATCGGGAGGGGCCTTCTACAATGAGCAGTTCTTC	CASSLSGGAFYNEQFF
.	TRBV27	.	TRBJ1-3	TGTGCCAGCAGTAGATCAGGGGTTGGAAGCACCATATATTTT	CASSRSGVGSTIYF
.	TRBV27	.	TRBJ1-1	TGTGCCAGCAGTTCTACAGGGTATAACACTGAAGCTTTCTTT	CASSSTGYNTEAFF
.	TRBV19	TRBD1	TRBJ1-1	TGTGCCAGTAGTATGACAGGGTGGGCCACTGAAGCTTTCTTT	CASSMTGWATEAFF
.	TRBV29-1	TRBD2	TRBJ2-5	TGCAGCGTGGAAGGACTGGGACTAGCGGGGGGGGAGACCCAGTACTTC	CSVEGLGLAGGETQYF
.	TRBV6-1	.	TRBJ2-7	TGTGCCAGCAGTACAGGCAACGAGCAGTACTTC	CASSTGNEQYF
.	TRBV7-9	TRBD2	TRBJ2-1	TGTGCCAGCAGCTTAGTAGCCCTAGCGGGCCACTCCTACAATGAGCAGTTCTTC	CASSLVALAGHSYNEQFF
.	TRBV7-9	TRBD2	TRBJ2-5	TGTGCCAGCAGGAGAGCCGCGGGGGGACGCCAAGAGACCCAGTACTTC	CASRRAAGGRQETQYF
.	TRBV7-9	TRBD1	TRBJ2-7	TGTGCCAGCAGCCCTCGAGAGGGGGCATCTGCCTACGGGCAGTACTTC	CASSPREGASAYGQYF
once	TRBV4-1	TRBD1	TRBJ2-7	TGCGCCAGCAGCCAAGATGGGACAGGGTGGTACGAGCAGTACTTC	CASSQDGTGWYEQYF
.	TRBV4-1	.	TRBJ2-7	TGCGCCAGCAGCCCGCTTTTCTCACAGCTCTCCTACGAGCAGTACTTC	CASSPLFSQLSYEQYF
.	TRBV2	.	TRBJ1-1	TGTGCCAGCAGTGAAGGCCCAGGCACTGAAGCTTTCTTT	CASSEGPGTEAFF
.	TRBV18	.	TRBJ2-2	TGTGCCAGCTCACCGAGGACAACGAACACCGGGGAGCTGTTTTTT	CASSPRTTNTGELFF
.	TRBV11-2	.	TRBJ1-2	TGTGCCAGCAGCCTTTTGGGGGGTGGCTACACCTTC	CASSLLGGGYTF
once	TRBV5-1	.	TRBJ1-1	TGCGCCAGCAGCTTGGGGCGACAGCAAGCTTTCTTT	CASSLGRQQAFF
.	TRBV18	.	TRBJ1-1	TGTGCCAGCTCCGAGGTCCCGCGGGCTGAAGCTTTCTTT	CASSEVPRAEAFF